This TCR beta chain originates from a study of blood T cell repertoires in COVID-19. The wider study: Researchers got acute and convalescent COVID-19 samples from the United States, Italy and Spain. PBMCs, B-cell-depleted T cells, or T cells were the source of the cDNA or gDNA that made up the material.

One Seattle source followed patients from active infection through their disease course. The V gene's germline CDR1 is SNHLY and CDR2 FYNNEI. CDR3 length: 13 residues. The ends lost 8 bases at V and 7 bases at J; junction bases unmatched: 7. Per the study methods: Reference gene primer amplification gave nucleated cell count estimates. The data were produced by immunoSEQ multiplex PCR, yet TCRdb's version contains in-frame clones alone and is incomplete. V and J calls and clone size are those listed in that table; D and trimming were worked out from the DNA. The table includes a few hundred thousand clones, about 90% detected once.

Sequenced material: peripheral blood. The chain combines TRBV2 with TRBJ1-5; 8 bases are shared with TRBD1. This sequence originates from a woman in her forties with COVID-19, enrolled during active disease. Here the CDR3 DNA reads TGTGCCAGCTCGGACAGGGAAGGACAGCCCCAGCATTTT. Its translation is CASSDREGQPQHF.